This TCR beta chain emerged from a study of T cell responses to AZD1222 COVID-19 vaccine. General observations from the study: None of the repertoires were sampled until the peak T cell response had passed. Clonal diversity was possibly underestimated; the donors were predominantly white British and more often female. Breadth and depth of Spike-specific TCRs rose after two AZD1222 doses.

This CDR3 comprises 14 residues. Germline loops: CDR1 SGHDN, CDR2 FVKESK. J was trimmed by 8 bases and V by 2 bases; bases with no gene match: 6. Concerning this clone itself: Its antigen is still unknown.

Pooling of second doses given at about 4 or about 12 weeks was done. The data were produced by immunoSEQ multiplex PCR, yet TCRdb's version contains in-frame clones alone and is incomplete. The data show 95,000 to 110,000 clones, 75% to 95% seen once. This rearrangement joins TRBV14 to TRBJ2-1; 7 bases line up with TRBD1. The input for sequencing was peripheral blood, taken 28 days after the second AZD1222 dose. The sequence came from an adult who received the AZD1222 COVID-19 vaccine. The CDR3: CASSQPRDSYEQFF. As DNA, the CDR3 is TGTGCCAGCAGCCAACCTCGGGACAGTTATGAGCAGTTCTTC.